The TCR beta chain described here comes from a study of CD8 T cells in ankylosing spondylitis. This CDR3 is built from 15 residues. General study results and limits: Seven to nine highly homologous variants formed a TCR beta motif that appeared characteristic of ankylosing spondylitis blood. Relatively rare in peripheral blood, disease-linked clones were also CD8+.

A word on this clonotype: The antigen is not known.

5'-RACE, quantitative and with molecular barcodes, yielded the TCR beta libraries. A single record per CDR3 protein comes from TCRdb applying MiXCR to the 5' RACE reads. The table records hundreds of thousands of distinct CDR3 sequences, approximately 20% of them present only once. This chain connects TRBV21-1 to TRBJ2-5; the D call in the table, TRBD1, was not verified against the DNA. TRBV21-1 is a recognized pseudogene. Sequencing was done on a sample of blood, either unsorted or a sorted T cell fraction (not recorded which). The sequence was collected from a male donor with ankylosing spondylitis or in good health (not recorded which). The CDR3 nucleotides read TGTGCCAGCAGCCGACGGGTCCCCGGCGTGGAGACCCAGTACTTC. It is translated as CASSRRVPGVETQYF.